This TCR beta chain was sequenced during a study of Ad26.COV2.S vaccination and SARS-CoV-2 variants. In the study overall: Intramuscular Ad26.COV2.S at 5x10^10 or 1x10^11 viral particles.

Regarding the study as a whole: After vaccination, substantial breadth of spike-specific CD8+ and CD4+ responses was reported.

Trimming cost V 6 bases and J 4 bases, with 4 bases left between them. This CDR3 has 11 amino acids. Germline CDR1 and CDR2: LNHNV and YYDKDF (reference sequence). Treatment meaning: 15 to 20 received Ad26.COV2.S at low or high dose, single or two shots; several received placebo; per-sample allocation not given. At day 63 after the first vaccine or placebo injection, samples were drawn. Within Boston, the person who donated was an adult of 18-55 years. Only in-frame clones appear in the TCRdb table, and some are missing; sequencing was by immunoSEQ multiplex PCR. The data contain 300,000 to 350,000 clones, 75% to 90% of them seen just once; the ten biggest clones take up over 5%. In the case of this clone: Its antigen is not identified.

The sample here was peripheral blood, taken in a trial of Ad26.COV2.S vaccine versus placebo. The source is a person aged 18-65 years who received the Ad26.COV2.S COVID-19 vaccine or a placebo. The chain carries TRBV15 and TRBJ2-1, with unresolved D. As DNA, the CDR3 is TGTGCCACCAGTACTTACAATGAGCAGTTCTTC. As protein: CATSTYNEQFF.